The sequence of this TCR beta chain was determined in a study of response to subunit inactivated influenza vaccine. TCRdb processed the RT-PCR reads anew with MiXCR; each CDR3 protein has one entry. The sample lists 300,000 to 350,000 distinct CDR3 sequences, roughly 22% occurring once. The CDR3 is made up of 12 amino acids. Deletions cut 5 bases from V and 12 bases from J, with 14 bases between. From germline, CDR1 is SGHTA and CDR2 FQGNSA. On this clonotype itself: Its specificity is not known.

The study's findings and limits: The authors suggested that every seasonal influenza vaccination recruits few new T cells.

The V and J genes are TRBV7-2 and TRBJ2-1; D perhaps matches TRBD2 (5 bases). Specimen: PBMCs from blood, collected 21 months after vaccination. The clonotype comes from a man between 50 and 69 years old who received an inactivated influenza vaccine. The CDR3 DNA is TGTGCCAGCAGCGAAACTAGTTTAGCGCAGTTCTTC. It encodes CASSETSLAQFF. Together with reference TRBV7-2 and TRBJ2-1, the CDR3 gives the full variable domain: GAGVSQSPSNKVTEKGKDVELRCDPISGHTALYWYRQSLGQGLEFLIYFQGNSAPDKSGLPSDRFSAERTGGSVSTLTIQRTQQEDSAVYLCASSETSLAQFFGPGTRLTVL.